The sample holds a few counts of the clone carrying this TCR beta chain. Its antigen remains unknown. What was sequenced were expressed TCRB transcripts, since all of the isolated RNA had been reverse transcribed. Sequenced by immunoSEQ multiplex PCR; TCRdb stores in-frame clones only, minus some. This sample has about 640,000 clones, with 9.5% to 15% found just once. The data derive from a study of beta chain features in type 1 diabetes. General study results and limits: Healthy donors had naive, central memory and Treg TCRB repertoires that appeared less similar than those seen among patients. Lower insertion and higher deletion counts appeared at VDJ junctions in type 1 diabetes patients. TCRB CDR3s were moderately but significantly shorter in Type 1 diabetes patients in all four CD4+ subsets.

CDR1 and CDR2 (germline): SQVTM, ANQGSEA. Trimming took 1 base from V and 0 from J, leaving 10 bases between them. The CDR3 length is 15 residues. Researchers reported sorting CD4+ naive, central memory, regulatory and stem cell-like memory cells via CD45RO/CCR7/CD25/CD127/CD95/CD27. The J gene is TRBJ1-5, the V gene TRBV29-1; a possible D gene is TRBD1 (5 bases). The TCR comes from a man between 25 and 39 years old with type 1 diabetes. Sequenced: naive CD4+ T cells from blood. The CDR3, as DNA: TGCAGCGTTGAAGTGCGGGGCTCTAGCAATCAGCCCCAGCATTTT. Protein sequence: CSVEVRGSSNQPQHF.